These T cell receptor beta chains were read from a single sample in a study of T cell responses to AZD1222 COVID-19 vaccine. Clones were read by immunoSEQ multiplex PCR, and TCRdb kept only the in-frame ones, dropping some. The sample holds some 120,000 clones, roughly 87% seen once. The input for sequencing was peripheral blood, taken on day 0 of AZD1222 vaccination. These receptors were taken from an adult in good health. CDR3s include the opening cysteine and the closing phenylalanine or tryptophan. The D gene is left open where the match is weak. Not all rows give a size; the values are once, few, many and, for expanded clones, a class.

v_gene,len,d_gene,abundance,j_gene,CDR3nt,CDR3aa
TRBV9,16,TRBD2,.,TRBJ2-5,TGTGCCAGCAGCGTGGGGACTACGCTGTACCAAGAGACCCAGTACTTC,CASSVGTTLYQETQYF
TRBV11-2,13,.,.,TRBJ1-4,TGTGCCAGCGGCCAGGGGAGTAATGAAAAACTGTTTTTT,CASGQGSNEKLFF
TRBV4-3,16,.,once,TRBJ1-3,TGCGCCAGCAGCCAAGGCGGCACCCACTCTGGAAACACCATATATTTT,CASSQGGTHSGNTIYF
TRBV7-3,13,.,.,TRBJ1-1,TGTGCCAGCAGCTCCACGCGAAACACTGAAGCTTTCTTT,CASSSTRNTEAFF
TRBV6-2/TRBV6-3,14,TRBD1,.,TRBJ2-1,TGTGCCAGCAGCCTATTACAGGGGCCCAATGAGCAGTTCTTC,CASSLLQGPNEQFF
TRBV19,17,.,.,TRBJ2-3,TGTGCCAGTAGTGGGGTGCGGGACACAGCTAGCACAGATACGCAGTATTTT,CASSGVRDTASTDTQYF
TRBV11-3,13,.,.,TRBJ2-1,TGTGCCAGCAGCTTAGCCAGAGTCAATGAGCAGTTCTTC,CASSLARVNEQFF
TRBV19,12,.,.,TRBJ1-2,TGTGCCACCTCAATGGGGAGCTATGGCTACACCTTC,CATSMGSYGYTF
TRBV6-5,16,.,.,TRBJ1-6,TGTGCCAGCAGTTACTCCTTGGGACTAGGGGGTTCACCCCTCCACTTT,CASSYSLGLGGSPLHF
TRBV7-8,16,TRBD1,.,TRBJ1-6,TGTGCCAGCAGGCGCCGTGGGACAGGGCCTAAGTCACCCCTCCACTTT,CASRRRGTGPKSPLHF
TRBV5-1,22,TRBD1,.,TRBJ2-5,TGCGCCAGCAGCTCCCGGGACAGGGGGCCTCGCGGGTTGCATGATAAACAAGAGACCCAGTACTTC,CASSSRDRGPRGLHDKQETQYF
TRBV3-1/TRBV3-2,16,TRBD1,once,TRBJ2-7,TGTGCCAGCAGCCAAGATGGGACAGGGGTCCCCTACGAGCAGTACTTC,CASSQDGTGVPYEQYF
TRBV15,15,.,.,TRBJ2-5,TGTGCCACCAGCAGAGCTAGGGGCAGCAAAGAGACCCAGTACTTC,CATSRARGSKETQYF
TRBV29-1,13,.,once,TRBJ1-1,TGCAGCGTTGTCTCCTACAAGGAACACGGGGCTTTCTTT,CSVVSYKEHGAFF
TRBV7-9,13,.,.,TRBJ1-1,TGTGCCAGCAGCTTCGAAGGGAACACTGAAGCTTTCTTT,CASSFEGNTEAFF
TRBV24-1,15,.,.,TRBJ2-2,TGTGCCACCAGTGACTCCGGGTCTATCACCGGGGAGCTGTTTTTT,CATSDSGSITGELFF
TRBV19,14,.,.,TRBJ2-6,TGTGCCAGTAGTGGGACACTCGGGGCCAACGTCCTGACTTTC,CASSGTLGANVLTF
TRBV9,15,.,.,TRBJ2-5,TGTGCCAGCAGCGTATCCGGGAATAACCAAGAGACCCAGTACTTC,CASSVSGNNQETQYF
TRBV6-2/TRBV6-3,15,TRBD1,.,TRBJ2-7,TGTGCCAGCAGTTACTCGAACAGGGGGCATTACGAGCAGTACTTC,CASSYSNRGHYEQYF
TRBV6-5,14,.,.,TRBJ1-3,TGTGCCAGCACAGGTGGTTTGGCAGGAAACACCATATATTTT,CASTGGLAGNTIYF
TRBV15,14,.,.,TRBJ1-1,TGTGCCACCAGCAGAGGGGACCAGGGAAGGGGAGCTTTCTTT,CATSRGDQGRGAFF
TRBV9,15,TRBD2,.,TRBJ2-7,TGTGCCAGCAGTCTCGGGGGGGCCCCGTCCTACGAGCAGTACTTC,CASSLGGAPSYEQYF
TRBV4-1,13,.,.,TRBJ2-3,TGCGCCAGCAGCCAAGAGGTCGGAATCACGCAGTATTTT,CASSQEVGITQYF
TRBV9,16,.,.,TRBJ2-1,TGTGCCAGCAGCGTAGCCGGGGGCAGCTCCTACAATGAGCAGTTCTTC,CASSVAGGSSYNEQFF
TRBV7-3,15,TRBD2,.,TRBJ2-7,TGTGCCAGCAGCCCTGGACTAGCGGGGACCTACGAGCAGTACTTC,CASSPGLAGTYEQYF
TRBV7-2,14,.,.,TRBJ2-5,TGTGCCAGCAGCTCCGTGGGAGGTCGAGAGACCCAGTACTTC,CASSSVGGRETQYF
TRBV24-1,15,TRBD1,.,TRBJ1-1,TGTGCCACCAGTGACCCGGGACAGGGGAACACTGAAGCTTTCTTT,CATSDPGQGNTEAFF
TRBV2,13,.,.,TRBJ1-3,TGTGCCAGCTTGGAGCACTCTGGAAACACCATATATTTT,CASLEHSGNTIYF
TRBV6-1,13,.,.,TRBJ1-1,TGTGCCAGCAGTGATCCTCCGGGCACTGAAGCTTTCTTT,CASSDPPGTEAFF
TRBV3-1/TRBV3-2,14,.,.,TRBJ1-1,TGTGCCAGCAGCCAAGTCTCAGGAGGGACTGAAGCTTTCTTT,CASSQVSGGTEAFF
TRBV23-1,17,.,.,TRBJ2-2,TGCGCCAGCAGTCAAGAGCGTGCTGGGACCAACACCGGGGAGCTGTTTTTT,CASSQERAGTNTGELFF
TRBV5-1,16,TRBD2,.,TRBJ2-7,TGCGCCAGCAGCCACGGCATAGCGGGGGCGTCCTACGAGCAGTACTTC,CASSHGIAGASYEQYF
TRBV28,16,TRBD1,.,TRBJ1-5,TGTGCCAGCTACGAGGGGGCAACTTATAGCAATCAGCCCCAGCATTTT,CASYEGATYSNQPQHF
TRBV5-1,13,.,.,TRBJ1-3,TGCGCCAGCAGCTTGGCGGGGATGAGCACCATATATTTT,CASSLAGMSTIYF
TRBV11-2,15,.,.,TRBJ2-1,TGTGCCAGCAGCTTAGTCCCGAGGCAGGGAAATGAGCAGTTCTTC,CASSLVPRQGNEQFF
TRBV4-3,16,TRBD1,.,TRBJ1-2,TGCGCCAGCAGCCAAGCGGGACAGCTGGGCAACTATGGCTACACCTTC,CASSQAGQLGNYGYTF
TRBV6-5,14,.,.,TRBJ1-4,TGTGCCAGCAGGAGGACGAGCGCTAATGAAAAACTGTTTTTT,CASRRTSANEKLFF
TRBV6-5,13,.,.,TRBJ1-5,TGTGCCAGCAGTTCTTACAAGAATCAGCCCCAGCATTTT,CASSSYKNQPQHF
TRBV19,13,.,.,TRBJ2-1,TGTGCCAGTAGTCGGGATAGCCACAATGAGCAGTTCTTC,CASSRDSHNEQFF
TRBV4-1,16,.,once,TRBJ1-2,TGCGCCAGCAGCGAGGGCAGGGGAGGTTCGGGCTATGGCTACACCTTC,CASSEGRGGSGYGYTF
TRBV28,13,TRBD2,.,TRBJ2-5,TGTGCCAGCAGTCCTAGCGGGGGTGAGACCCAGTACTTC,CASSPSGGETQYF
TRBV6-5,14,TRBD1,.,TRBJ1-1,TGTGCCAGCAGACTCGGACAGGCCGAGCGAGGCGCTTTCTTT,CASRLGQAERGAFF
TRBV5-4,16,TRBD1,.,TRBJ2-7,TGTGCCAGCAGCGATAGGATCGGACAGGGGGAGTACGAGCAGTACTTC,CASSDRIGQGEYEQYF
TRBV15,15,TRBD2,.,TRBJ2-1,TGTGCCACCAGCAGTAGCGGGGGGACCTACAATGAGCAGTTCTTC,CATSSSGGTYNEQFF
TRBV4-1,16,.,.,TRBJ1-4,TGCGCCAGCAGCCAAGTACTCGGACCAGGGGATGAAAAACTGTTTTTT,CASSQVLGPGDEKLFF
TRBV2,12,.,.,TRBJ2-7,TGTGCCAGCAGTGGGACTATCTACGAGCAGTACTTC,CASSGTIYEQYF
TRBV5-6,14,TRBD1,.,TRBJ1-1,TGTGCCAGCAGCTTGTATCACAGGGGCGTTGAAGCTTTCTTT,CASSLYHRGVEAFF
TRBV5-4,13,.,.,TRBJ2-5,TGTGCCAGCAGCTCCATAGCGGAAGAGACCCAGTACTTC,CASSSIAEETQYF